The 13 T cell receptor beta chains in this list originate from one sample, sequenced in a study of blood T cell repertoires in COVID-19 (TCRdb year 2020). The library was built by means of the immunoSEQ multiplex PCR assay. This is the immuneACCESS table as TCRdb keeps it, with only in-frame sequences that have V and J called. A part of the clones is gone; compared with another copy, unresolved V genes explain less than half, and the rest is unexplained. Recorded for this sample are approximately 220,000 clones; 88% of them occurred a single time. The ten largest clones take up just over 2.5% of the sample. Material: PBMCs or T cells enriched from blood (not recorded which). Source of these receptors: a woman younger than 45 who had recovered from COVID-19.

The CDR3 here is CASSLGQDYGYTF. The CDR3 nucleotides read TGTGCCAGCAGCTTGGGGCAGGACTATGGCTACACCTTC. The rearrangement uses TRBV5-5 and TRBJ1-2; D gene ambiguous. V was cut by 0 bases and J by 3 bases, with 6 bases left in between. This CDR3 is 13 amino acids long. Germline V CDR1 and CDR2: SGHKS, YYEKEE (reference sequence). Combining the CDR3 with reference TRBV5-5 and TRBJ1-2 gives the whole variable domain DAGVTQSPTHLIKTRGQQVTLRCSPISGHKSVSWYQQVLGQGPQFIFQYYEKEERGRGNFPDRFSARQFPNYSSELNVNALLLGDSALYLCASSLGQDYGYTFGSGTRLTVV.

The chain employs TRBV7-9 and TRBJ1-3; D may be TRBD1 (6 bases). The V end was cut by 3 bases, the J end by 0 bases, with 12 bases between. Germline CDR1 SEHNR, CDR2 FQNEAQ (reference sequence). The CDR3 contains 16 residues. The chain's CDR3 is CASSFRGGNSGNTIYF. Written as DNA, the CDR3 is TGTGCCAGCAGCTTCCGCGGGGGCAACTCTGGAAACACCATATATTTT. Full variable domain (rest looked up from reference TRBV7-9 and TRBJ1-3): DTGVSQNPRHKITKRGQNVTFRCDPISEHNRLYWYRQTLGQGPEFLTYFQNEAQLEKSRLLSDRFSAERPKGSFSTLEIQRTEQGDSAMYLCASSFRGGNSGNTIYFGEGSWLTVV.

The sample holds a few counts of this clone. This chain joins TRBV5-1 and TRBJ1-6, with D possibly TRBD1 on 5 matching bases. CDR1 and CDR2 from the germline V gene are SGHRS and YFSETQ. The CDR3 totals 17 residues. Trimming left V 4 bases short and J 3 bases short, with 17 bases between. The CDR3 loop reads CASSPSGGNFYNSPLHF. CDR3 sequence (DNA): TGCGCCAGCAGCCCAAGCGGGGGGAATTTCTATAATTCACCCCTCCACTTT.

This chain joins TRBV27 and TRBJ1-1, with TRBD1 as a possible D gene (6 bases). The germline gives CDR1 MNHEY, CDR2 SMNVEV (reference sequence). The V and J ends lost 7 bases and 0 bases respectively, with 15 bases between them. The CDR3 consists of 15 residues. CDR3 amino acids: CASTLGHNLNTEAFF. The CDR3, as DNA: TGTGCCAGCACCCTGGGACACAATCTGAACACTGAAGCTTTCTTT.

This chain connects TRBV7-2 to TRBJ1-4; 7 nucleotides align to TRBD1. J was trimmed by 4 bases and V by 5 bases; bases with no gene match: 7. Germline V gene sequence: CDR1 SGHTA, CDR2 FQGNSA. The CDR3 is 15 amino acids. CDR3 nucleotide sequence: TGTGCCAGCAGCCCCCAGACAGGGCTTAATGAAAAACTGTTTTTT. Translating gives CASSPQTGLNEKLFF.

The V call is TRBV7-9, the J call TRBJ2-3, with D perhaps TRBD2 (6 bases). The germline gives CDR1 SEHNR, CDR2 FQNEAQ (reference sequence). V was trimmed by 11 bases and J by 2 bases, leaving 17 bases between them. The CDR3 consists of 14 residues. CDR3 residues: CAWRDRSSTDTQYF. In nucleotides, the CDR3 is TGTGCCTGGAGGGACCGAAGCTCCACAGATACGCAGTATTTT.

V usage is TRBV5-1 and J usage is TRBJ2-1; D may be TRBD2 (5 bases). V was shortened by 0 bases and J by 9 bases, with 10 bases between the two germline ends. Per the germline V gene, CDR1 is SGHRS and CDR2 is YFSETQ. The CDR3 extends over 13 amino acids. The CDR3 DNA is TGCGCCAGCAGCTTGGCCGAGGGCACTGAGCAGTTCTTC. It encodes CASSLAEGTEQFF.

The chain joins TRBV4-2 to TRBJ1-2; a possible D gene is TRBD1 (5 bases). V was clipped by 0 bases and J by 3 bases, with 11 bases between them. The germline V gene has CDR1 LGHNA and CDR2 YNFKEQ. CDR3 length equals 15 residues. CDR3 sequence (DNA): TGTGCCAGCAGCCAAGACCGGGGGAAAGACTATGGCTACACCTTC. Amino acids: CASSQDRGKDYGYTF.

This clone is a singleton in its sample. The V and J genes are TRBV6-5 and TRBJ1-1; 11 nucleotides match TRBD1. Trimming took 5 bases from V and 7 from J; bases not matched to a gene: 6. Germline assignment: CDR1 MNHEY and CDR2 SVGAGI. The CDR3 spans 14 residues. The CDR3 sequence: CASSRDRGRGEAFF. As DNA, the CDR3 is TGTGCCAGCAGTAGGGACAGGGGGAGAGGTGAAGCTTTCTTT.

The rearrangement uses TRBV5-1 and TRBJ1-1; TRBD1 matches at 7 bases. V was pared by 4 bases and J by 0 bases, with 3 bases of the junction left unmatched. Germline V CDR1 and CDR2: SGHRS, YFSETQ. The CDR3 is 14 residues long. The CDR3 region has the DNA TGCGCCAGCAGCCGGGACAGTTTGAACACTGAAGCTTTCTTT. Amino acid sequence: CASSRDSLNTEAFF.

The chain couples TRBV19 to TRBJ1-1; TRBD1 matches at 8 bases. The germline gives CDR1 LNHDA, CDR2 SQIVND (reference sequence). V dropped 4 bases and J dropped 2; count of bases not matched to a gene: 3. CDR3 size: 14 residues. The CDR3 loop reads CASSNRGGNTEAFF. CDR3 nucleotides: TGTGCCAGTAGTAACAGGGGGGGCAACACTGAAGCTTTCTTT.

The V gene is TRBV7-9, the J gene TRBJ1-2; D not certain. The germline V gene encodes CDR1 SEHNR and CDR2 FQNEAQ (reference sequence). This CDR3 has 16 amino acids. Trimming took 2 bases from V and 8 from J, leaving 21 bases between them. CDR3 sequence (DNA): TGTGCCAGCAGCTTACAGTCCCGGGGAGGGCTCTGGGGCTACACCTTC. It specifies CASSLQSRGGLWGYTF.

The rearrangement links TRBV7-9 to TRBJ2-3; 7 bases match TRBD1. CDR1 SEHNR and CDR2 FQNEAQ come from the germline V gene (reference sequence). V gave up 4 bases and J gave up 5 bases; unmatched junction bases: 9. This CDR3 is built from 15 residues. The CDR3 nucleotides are TGTGCCAGCAGCTATCCGGGACAGACATTAGATACGCAGTATTTT. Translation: CASSYPGQTLDTQYF.